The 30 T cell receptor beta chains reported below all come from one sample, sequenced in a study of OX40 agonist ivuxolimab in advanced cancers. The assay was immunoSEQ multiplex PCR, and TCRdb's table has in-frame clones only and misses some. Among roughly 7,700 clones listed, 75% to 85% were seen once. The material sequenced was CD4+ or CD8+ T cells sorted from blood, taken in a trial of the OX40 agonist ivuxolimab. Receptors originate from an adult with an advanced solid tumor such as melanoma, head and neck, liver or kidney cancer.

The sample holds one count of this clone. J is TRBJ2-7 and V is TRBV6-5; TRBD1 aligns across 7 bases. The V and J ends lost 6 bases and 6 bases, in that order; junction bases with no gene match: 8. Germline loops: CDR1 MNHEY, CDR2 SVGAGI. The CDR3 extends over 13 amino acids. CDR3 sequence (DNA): TGTGCCAGCAGCGGACAGGAACTTTTCGAGCAGTACTTC. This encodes CASSGQELFEQYF.

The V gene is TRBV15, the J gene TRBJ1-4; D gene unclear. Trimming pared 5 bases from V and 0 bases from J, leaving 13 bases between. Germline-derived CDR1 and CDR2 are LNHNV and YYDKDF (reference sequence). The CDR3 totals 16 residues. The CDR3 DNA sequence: TGTGCCACCAGCTCAACAGTAGAAGCAACTAATGAAAAACTGTTTTTT. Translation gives CATSSTVEATNEKLFF. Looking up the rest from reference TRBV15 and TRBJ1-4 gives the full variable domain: DAMVIQNPRYQVTQFGKPVTLSCSQTLNHNVMYWYQQKSSQAPKLLFHYYDKDFNNEADTPDNFQSRRPNTSFCFLDIRSPGLGDTAMYLCATSSTVEATNEKLFFGSGTQLSVL.

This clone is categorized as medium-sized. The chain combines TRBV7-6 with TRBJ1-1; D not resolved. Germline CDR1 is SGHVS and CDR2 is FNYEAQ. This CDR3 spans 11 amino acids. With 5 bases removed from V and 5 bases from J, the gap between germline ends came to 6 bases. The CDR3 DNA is TGTGCCAGCAGCCTGGGTACTGAAGCTTTCTTT. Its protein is CASSLGTEAFF.

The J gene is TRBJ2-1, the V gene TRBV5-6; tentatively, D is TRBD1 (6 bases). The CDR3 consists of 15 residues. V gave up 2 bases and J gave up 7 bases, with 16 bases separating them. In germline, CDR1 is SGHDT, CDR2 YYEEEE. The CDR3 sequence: CASSLGWGPRNEQFF. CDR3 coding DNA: TGTGCCAGCAGCTTAGGGTGGGGGCCTCGAAATGAGCAGTTCTTC.

CDR3 DNA sequence: TGTGCCAGCAGTTATTCGCTTGAGGGGTACGAGCAGTACTTC. Its translation: CASSYSLEGYEQYF. The chain has TRBV6-6 and TRBJ2-7, with D perhaps matching TRBD1 or TRBD2 (5 bases each). V lost 3 bases and J 4 bases, leaving 13 bases between the germline ends. The CDR3 is 14 amino acids. Germline V gene lookup returns CDR1 MNHNY and CDR2 SVGAGI (reference sequence).

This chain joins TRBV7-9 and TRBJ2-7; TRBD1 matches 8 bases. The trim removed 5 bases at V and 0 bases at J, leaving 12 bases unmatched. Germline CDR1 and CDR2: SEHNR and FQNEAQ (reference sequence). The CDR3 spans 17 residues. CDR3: CASSPRDRQSYSYEQYF. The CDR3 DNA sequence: TGTGCCAGCAGCCCACGGGACAGGCAATCTTACTCCTACGAGCAGTACTTC. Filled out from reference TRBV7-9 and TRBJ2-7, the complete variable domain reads DTGVSQNPRHKITKRGQNVTFRCDPISEHNRLYWYRQTLGQGPEFLTYFQNEAQLEKSRLLSDRFSAERPKGSFSTLEIQRTEQGDSAMYLCASSPRDRQSYSYEQYFGPGTRLTVT.

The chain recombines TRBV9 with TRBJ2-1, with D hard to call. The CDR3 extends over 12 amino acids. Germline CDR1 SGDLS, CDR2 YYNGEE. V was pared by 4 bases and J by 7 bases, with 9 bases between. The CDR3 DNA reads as TGTGCCAGCAGCCCCTGGGGAAATGAGCAGTTCTTC. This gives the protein CASSPWGNEQFF.

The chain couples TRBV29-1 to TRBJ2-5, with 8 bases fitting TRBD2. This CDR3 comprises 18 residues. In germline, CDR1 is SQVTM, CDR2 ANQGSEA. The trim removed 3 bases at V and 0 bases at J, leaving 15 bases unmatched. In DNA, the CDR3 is TGCAGCGTTGATGGTGTGGCAGCGGGGGCGCCGTACCAAGAGACCCAGTACTTC. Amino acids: CSVDGVAAGAPYQETQYF. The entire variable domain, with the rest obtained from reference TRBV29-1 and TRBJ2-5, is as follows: SAVISQKPSRDICQRGTSLTIQCQVDSQVTMMFWYRQQPGQSLTLIATANQGSEATYESGFVIDKFPISRPNLTFSTLTVSNMSPEDSSIYLCSVDGVAAGAPYQETQYFGPGTRLLVL.

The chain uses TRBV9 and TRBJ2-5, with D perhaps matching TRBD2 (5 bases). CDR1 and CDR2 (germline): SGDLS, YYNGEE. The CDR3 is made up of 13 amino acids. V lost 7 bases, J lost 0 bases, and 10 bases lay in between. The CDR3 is CASGPGYQETQYF. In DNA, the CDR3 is TGTGCCAGCGGACCGGGGTACCAAGAGACCCAGTACTTC.

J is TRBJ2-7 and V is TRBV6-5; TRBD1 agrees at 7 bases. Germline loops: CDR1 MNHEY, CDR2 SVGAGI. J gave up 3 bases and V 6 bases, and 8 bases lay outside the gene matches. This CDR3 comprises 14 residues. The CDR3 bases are TGTGCCAGCAGCCCCTGGGACAGAAACTACGAGCAGTACTTC. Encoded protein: CASSPWDRNYEQYF.

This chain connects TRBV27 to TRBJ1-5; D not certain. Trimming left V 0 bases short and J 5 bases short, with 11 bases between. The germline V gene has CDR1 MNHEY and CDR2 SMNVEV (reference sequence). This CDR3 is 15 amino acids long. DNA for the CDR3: TGTGCCAGCAGTTTATCTGCCCGGGCCCATCAGCCCCAGCATTTT. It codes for CASSLSARAHQPQHF.

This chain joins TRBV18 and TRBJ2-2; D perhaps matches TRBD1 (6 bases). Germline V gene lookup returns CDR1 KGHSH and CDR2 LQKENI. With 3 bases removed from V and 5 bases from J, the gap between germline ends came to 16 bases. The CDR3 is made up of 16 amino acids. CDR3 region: CASSPQGQGLTGELFF. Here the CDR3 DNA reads TGTGCCAGCTCACCGCAGGGGCAGGGATTAACCGGGGAGCTGTTTTTT.

CDR3 in DNA: TGCGCCAGCAGCCATCCGGGGGGCCTTAATTACAATGAGCAGTTCTTC. It codes for CASSHPGGLNYNEQFF. The V call is TRBV4-1, the J call TRBJ2-1; TRBD2 might be the D (7 bases). CDR3 size: 16 residues. V lost 3 bases and J lost 4, with 16 bases in between. CDR1 is MGHRA, CDR2 YSYEKL, per germline.

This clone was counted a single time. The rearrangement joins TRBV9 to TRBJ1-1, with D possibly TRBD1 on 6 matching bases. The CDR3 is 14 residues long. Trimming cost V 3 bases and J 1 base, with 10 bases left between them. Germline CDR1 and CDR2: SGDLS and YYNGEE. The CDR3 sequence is CASSGKQGNTEAFF. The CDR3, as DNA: TGTGCCAGCAGCGGGAAACAGGGGAACACTGAAGCTTTCTTT.

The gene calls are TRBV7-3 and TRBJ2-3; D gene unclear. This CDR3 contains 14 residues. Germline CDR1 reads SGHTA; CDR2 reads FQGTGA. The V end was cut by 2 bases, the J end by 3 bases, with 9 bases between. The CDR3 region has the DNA TGTGCCAGCAGCTTAGAGTCCCCTACAGATACGCAGTATTTT. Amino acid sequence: CASSLESPTDTQYF. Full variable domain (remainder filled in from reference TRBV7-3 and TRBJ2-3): GAGVSQTPSNKVTEKGKYVELRCDPISGHTALYWYRQSLGQGPEFLIYFQGTGAADDSGLPNDRFFAVRPEGSVSTLKIQRTERGDSAVYLCASSLESPTDTQYFGPGTRLTVL.

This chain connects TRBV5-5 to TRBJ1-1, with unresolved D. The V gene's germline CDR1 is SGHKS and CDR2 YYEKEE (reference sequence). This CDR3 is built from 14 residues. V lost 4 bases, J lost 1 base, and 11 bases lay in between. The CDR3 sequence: CASSPWAENTEAFF. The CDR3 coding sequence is TGTGCCAGCAGCCCTTGGGCGGAGAACACTGAAGCTTTCTTT.

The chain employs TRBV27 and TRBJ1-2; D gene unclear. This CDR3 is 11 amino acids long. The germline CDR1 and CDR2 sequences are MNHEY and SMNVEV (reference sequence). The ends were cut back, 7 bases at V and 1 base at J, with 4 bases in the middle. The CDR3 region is CASTNNYGYTF. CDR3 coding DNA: TGTGCCAGCACGAATAACTATGGCTACACCTTC.

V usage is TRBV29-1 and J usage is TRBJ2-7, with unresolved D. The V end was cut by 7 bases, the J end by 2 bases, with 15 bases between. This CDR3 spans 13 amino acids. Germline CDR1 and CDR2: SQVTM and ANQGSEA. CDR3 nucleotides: TGCAGCGCTAAGGCGGCTTCCACCTACGAGCAGTACTTC. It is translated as CSAKAASTYEQYF.

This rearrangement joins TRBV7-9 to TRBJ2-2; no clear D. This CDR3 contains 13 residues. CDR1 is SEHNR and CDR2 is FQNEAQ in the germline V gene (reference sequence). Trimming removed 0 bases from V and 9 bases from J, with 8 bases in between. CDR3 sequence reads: CASSLANSWELFF. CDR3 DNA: TGTGCCAGCAGCTTAGCGAACAGTTGGGAGCTGTTTTTT.

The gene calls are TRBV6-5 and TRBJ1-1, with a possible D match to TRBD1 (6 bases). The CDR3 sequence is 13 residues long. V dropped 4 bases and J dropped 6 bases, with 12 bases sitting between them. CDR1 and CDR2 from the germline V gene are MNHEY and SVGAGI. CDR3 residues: CASSFGGPAEAFF. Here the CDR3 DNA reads TGTGCCAGCAGTTTCGGGGGGCCCGCTGAAGCTTTCTTT.

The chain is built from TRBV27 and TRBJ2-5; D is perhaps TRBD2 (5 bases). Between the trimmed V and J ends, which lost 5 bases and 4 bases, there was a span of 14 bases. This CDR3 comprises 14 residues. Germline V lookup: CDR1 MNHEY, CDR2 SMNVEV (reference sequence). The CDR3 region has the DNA TGTGCCAGCAGTCCTCTCCGGGAAGGAGAGACCCAGTACTTC. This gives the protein CASSPLREGETQYF.

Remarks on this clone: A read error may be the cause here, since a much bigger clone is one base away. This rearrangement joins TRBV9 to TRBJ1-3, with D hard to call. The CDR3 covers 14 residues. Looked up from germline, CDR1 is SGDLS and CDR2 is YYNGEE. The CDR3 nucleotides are TGTGCCAGCAGCGTAACTGACACTGGAAGCACCATATATTTT. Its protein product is CASSVTDTGSTIYF.

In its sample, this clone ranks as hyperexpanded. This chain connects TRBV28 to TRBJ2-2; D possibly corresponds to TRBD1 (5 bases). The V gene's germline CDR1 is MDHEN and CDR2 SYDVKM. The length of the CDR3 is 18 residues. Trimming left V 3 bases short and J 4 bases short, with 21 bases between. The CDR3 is CASSFLGTDSLTTGELFF. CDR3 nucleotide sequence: TGTGCCAGCAGTTTTCTCGGAACAGACAGTTTGACCACCGGGGAGCTGTTTTTT. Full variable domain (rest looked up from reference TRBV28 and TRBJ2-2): DVKVTQSSRYLVKRTGEKVFLECVQDMDHENMFWYRQDPGLGLRLIYFSYDVKMKEKGDIPEGYSVSREKKERFSLILESASTNQTSMYLCASSFLGTDSLTTGELFFGEGSRLTVL.

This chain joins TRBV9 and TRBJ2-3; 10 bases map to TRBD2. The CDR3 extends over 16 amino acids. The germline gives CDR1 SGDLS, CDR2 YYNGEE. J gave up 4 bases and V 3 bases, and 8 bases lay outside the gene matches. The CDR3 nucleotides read TGTGCCAGCAGCGGCGGGACTAGCGTTGGGGCAGATACGCAGTATTTT. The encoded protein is CASSGGTSVGADTQYF.

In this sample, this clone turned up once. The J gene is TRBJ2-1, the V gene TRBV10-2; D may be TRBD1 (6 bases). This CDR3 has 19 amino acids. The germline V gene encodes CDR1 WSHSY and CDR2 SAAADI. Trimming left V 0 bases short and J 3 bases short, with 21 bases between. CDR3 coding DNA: TGCGCCAGCAGTGAGTCGGGTCGAACAGGGACGTCGGGCTACAATGAGCAGTTCTTC. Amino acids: CASSESGRTGTSGYNEQFF.

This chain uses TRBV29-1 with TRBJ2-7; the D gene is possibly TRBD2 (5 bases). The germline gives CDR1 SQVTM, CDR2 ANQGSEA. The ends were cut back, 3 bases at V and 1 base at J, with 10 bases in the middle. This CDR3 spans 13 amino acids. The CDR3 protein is CSVDDGKSYEQYF. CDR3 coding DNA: TGCAGCGTTGATGACGGGAAGTCCTACGAGCAGTACTTC.

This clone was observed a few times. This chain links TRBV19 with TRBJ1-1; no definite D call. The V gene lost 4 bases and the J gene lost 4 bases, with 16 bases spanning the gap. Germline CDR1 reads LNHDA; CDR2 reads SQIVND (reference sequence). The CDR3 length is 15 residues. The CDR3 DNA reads TGTGCCAGTAGTAGGGGTGGCAGCGGCGGCACTGAAGCTTTCTTT. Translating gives CASSRGGSGGTEAFF. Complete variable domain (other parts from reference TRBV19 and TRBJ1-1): DGGITQSPKYLFRKEGQNVTLSCEQNLNHDAMYWYRQDPGQGLRLIYYSQIVNDFQKGDIAEGYSVSREKKESFPLTVTSAQKNPTAFYLCASSRGGSGGTEAFFGQGTRLTVV.

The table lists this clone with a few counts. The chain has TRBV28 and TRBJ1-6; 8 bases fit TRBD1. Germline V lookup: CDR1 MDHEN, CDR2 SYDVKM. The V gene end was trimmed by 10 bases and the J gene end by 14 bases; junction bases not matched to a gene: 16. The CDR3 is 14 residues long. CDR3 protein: CATLPGQVLSALHF. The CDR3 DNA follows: TGTGCCACCCTCCCGGGACAGGTCTTATCGGCCCTCCACTTT.

CDR3 sequence (DNA): TGCGCCAGCAGCCAAGCCGTCGTCGGGAGCTCCTACGAGCAGTACTTC. Its protein product is CASSQAVVGSSYEQYF. The chain recombines TRBV4-3 with TRBJ2-7; a weak D match, TRBD2 (6 bases). V lost 1 base and J lost 0, with 13 bases in between. This CDR3 region has 16 residues. Germline CDR1 LGHNA, CDR2 YSLEER.

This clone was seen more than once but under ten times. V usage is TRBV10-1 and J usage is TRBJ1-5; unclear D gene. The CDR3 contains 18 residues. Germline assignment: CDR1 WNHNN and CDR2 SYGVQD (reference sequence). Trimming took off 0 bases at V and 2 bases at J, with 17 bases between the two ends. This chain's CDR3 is CASSESKSTAEGNQPQHF. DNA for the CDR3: TGCGCCAGCAGTGAGTCGAAATCCACAGCAGAGGGCAATCAGCCCCAGCATTTT.